This T cell receptor (beta chain) emerged from a study of T-cell reconstitution after alpha-beta-depleted transplantation in children. A TCRbeta library incorporating unique molecular identifiers was prepared. Using its own MiXCR run on the PCR reads, TCRdb lists one record per CDR3 protein. The table shows roughly 490,000 distinct CDR3 sequences, with about an eighth occurring only once. In its sample, this clonotype was seen many times. The CDR3 loop spans 14 amino acids. V lost 2 bases and J 5 bases, leaving 12 bases between the germline ends. Germline CDR1 is MNHEY and CDR2 is SVGEGT. Specimen: PBMCs, mostly from graft donor cells, collected 180 days after TCRalphabeta/CD19-depleted stem cell transplant. This TCR came from a female patient aged 2-9 years who had a stem cell transplant for aplastic anemia, so the T cells may come from the graft donor. V is TRBV6-2 or TRBV6-3 and J is TRBJ1-1, with D tentatively TRBD1 (5 bases). Written as DNA, the CDR3 is TGTGCCAGCAGTTACGGCGTTGGGGGAACTGAAGCTTTCTTT. Amino acids: CASSYGVGGTEAFF.